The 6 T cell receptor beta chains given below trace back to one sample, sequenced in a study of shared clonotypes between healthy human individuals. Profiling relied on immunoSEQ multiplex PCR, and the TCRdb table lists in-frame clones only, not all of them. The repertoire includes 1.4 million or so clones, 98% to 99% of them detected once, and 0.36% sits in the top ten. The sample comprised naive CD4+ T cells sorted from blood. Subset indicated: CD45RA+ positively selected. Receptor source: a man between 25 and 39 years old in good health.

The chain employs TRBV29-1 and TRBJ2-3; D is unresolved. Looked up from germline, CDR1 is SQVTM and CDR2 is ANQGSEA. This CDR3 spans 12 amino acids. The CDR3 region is CSHEGGTDTQYF. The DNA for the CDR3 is TGCAGTCACGAAGGTGGGACAGATACGCAGTATTTT.

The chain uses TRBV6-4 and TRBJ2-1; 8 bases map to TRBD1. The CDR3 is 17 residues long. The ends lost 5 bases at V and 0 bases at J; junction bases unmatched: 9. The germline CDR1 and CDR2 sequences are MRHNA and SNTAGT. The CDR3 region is CASSMSGGRSSYNEQFF. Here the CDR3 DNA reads TGTGCCAGCAGTATGTCAGGGGGCAGGAGCTCCTACAATGAGCAGTTCTTC.

The CDR3, as DNA: TGTGCCAGCAGCTTAGTTGGTAGCGGGAGTTCAGATACGCAGTATTTT. Amino acid sequence: CASSLVGSGSSDTQYF. The rearrangement links TRBV7-8 to TRBJ2-3, with 9 bases lining up with TRBD2. Unmatched junction bases numbered 6, after V lost 1 base and J lost 4 bases. The germline gives CDR1 SGHVS, CDR2 FQNEAQ. CDR3 length: 16 residues.

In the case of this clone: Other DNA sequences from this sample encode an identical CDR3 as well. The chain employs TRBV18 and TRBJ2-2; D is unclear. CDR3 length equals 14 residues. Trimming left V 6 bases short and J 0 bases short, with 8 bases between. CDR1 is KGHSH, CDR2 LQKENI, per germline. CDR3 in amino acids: CASSPLANTGELFF. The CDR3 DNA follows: TGTGCCAGCTCTCCCCTGGCGAACACCGGGGAGCTGTTTTTT.

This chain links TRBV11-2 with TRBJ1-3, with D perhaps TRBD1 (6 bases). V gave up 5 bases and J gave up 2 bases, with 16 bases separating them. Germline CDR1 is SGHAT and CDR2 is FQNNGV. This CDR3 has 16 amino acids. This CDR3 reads CASSDVRDKTGNTIYF. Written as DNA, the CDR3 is TGTGCCAGCAGCGACGTCCGGGACAAAACTGGAAACACCATATATTTT.

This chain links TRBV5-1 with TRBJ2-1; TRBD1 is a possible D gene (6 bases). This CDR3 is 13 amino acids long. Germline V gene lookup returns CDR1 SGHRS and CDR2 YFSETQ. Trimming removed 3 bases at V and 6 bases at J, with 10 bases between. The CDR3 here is CASSWTDLNEQFF. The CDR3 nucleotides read TGCGCCAGCAGCTGGACAGATCTCAATGAGCAGTTCTTC.